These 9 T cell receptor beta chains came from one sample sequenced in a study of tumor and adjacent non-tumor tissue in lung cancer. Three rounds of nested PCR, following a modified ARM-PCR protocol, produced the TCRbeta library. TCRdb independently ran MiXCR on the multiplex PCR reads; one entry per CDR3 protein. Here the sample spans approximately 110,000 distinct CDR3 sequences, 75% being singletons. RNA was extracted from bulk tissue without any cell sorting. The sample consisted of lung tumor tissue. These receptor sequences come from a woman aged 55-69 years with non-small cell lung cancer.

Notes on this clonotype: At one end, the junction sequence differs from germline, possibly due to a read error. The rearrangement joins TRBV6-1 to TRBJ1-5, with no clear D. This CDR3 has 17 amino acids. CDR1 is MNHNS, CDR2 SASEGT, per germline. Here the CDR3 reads CASSECKTVGSNHPQHF. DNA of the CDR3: TGTGCTAGTAGTGAGTGTAAGACGGTGGGGAGCAATCATCCCCAGCATTTT.

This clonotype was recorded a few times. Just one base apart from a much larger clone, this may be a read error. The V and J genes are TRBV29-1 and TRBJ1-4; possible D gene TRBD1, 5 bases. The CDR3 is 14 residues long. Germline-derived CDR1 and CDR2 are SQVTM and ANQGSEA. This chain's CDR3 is CIVARGQTNEKLFF. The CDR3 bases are TGCATCGTTGCGAGGGGTCAAACTAATGAAAAACTGTTTTTT. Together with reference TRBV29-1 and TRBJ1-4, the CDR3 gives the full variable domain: SAVISQKPSRDICQRGTSLTIQCQVDSQVTMMFWYRQQPGQSLTLIATANQGSEATYESGFVIDKFPISRPNLTFSTLTVSNMSPEDSSIYLCIVARGQTNEKLFFGSGTQLSVL.

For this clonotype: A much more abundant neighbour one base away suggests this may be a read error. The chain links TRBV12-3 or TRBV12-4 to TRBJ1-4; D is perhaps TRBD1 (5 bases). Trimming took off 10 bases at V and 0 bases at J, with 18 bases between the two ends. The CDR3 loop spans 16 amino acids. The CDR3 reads CANTEDKLATNEKLFF. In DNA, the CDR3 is TGTGCCAACACTGAGGACAAGCTCGCAACTAATGAAAAACTGTTTTTT.

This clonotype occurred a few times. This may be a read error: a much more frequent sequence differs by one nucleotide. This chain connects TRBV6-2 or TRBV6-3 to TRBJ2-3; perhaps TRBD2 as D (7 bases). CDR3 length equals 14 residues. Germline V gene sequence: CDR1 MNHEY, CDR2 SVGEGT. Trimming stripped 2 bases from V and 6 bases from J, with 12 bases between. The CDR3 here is CASSYGGATDTQYF. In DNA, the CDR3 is TGTGCCAGCAGTTACGGGGGGGCCACGGATACGCAGTATTTT.

The CDR3 protein is CASSLAYMQYF. As DNA, the CDR3 is TGTGCCAGCAGCTTAGCTTATATGCAGTATTTT. The chain has TRBV11-2 and TRBJ2-3; no clear D. Germline loops: CDR1 SGHAT, CDR2 FQNNGV. The CDR3 is 11 residues long. The V and J ends lost 1 base and 11 bases respectively, with 7 bases between them.

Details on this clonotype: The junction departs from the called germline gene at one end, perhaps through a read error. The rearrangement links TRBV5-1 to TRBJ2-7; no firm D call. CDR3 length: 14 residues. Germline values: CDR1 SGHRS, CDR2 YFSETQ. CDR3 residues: CASRKGKGTYEQYF. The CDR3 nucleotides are TGCGCCAGCAGAAAGGGAAAGGGAACCTACGAACAGTACTTC.

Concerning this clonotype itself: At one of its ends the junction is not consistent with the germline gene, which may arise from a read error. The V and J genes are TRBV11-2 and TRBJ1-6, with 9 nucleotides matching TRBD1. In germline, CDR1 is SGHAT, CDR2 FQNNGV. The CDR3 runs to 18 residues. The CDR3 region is CASTLARSTGGLHSPLHF. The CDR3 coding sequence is TGTGCCAGCACCTTAGCGAGATCAACAGGGGGCCTTCATTCACCCCTCCACTTT.

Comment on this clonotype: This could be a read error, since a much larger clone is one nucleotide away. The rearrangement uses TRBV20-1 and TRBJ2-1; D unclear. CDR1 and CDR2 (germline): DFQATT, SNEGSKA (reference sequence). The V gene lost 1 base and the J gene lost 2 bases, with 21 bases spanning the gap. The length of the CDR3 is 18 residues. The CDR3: CSARVPPASVPTYNEQFF. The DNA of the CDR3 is TGCAGTGCTAGAGTTCCCCCGGCCAGCGTGCCGACCTACAATGAGCAGTTCTTC.

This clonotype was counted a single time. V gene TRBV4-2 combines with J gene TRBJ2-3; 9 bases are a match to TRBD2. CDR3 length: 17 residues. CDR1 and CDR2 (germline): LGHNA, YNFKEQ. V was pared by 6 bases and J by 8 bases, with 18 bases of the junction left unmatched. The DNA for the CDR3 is TGTGCCAGCAGTCAGACTTCAAGGCGGGGGGGAACAAGTACGCAGTATTTT. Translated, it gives CASSQTSRRGGTSTQYF.